This T cell receptor beta chain was obtained from a study of regulatory T cells in long-lasting Graves disease. Relying on iRepertoire HTBI primers and Arm-PCR of CDR3 regions, the team built TCR beta libraries. TCRdb reprocessed the multiplex PCR reads with MiXCR, giving one entry per CDR3 protein. Of a few hundred thousand distinct CDR3 sequences in the sample, about 20% were seen once. Time point defined: persistent/refractory GD, antithyroid drugs over 5 years with positive TRAb. RNA extracted from PBMCs served as the sequencing template. In this cohort, patients came from an endocrinology department located in Xi'an, China. Blood from the periphery, 8.5 to 9 milliliters in all, was drawn into EDTA tubes. V dropped 0 bases and J dropped 5; count of bases not matched to a gene: 1. Germline CDR1 reads SGDLS; CDR2 reads YYNGEE. The CDR3 covers 14 residues.

The chain is built from TRBV9 and TRBJ2-2; 7 bases are a match to TRBD1. The sample here was peripheral blood mononuclear cells (PBMCs), taken when the disease was refractory, from a patient treated with antithyroid drugs. This TCR derives from a female donor with Graves disease. This CDR3 reads CASSVGQGTGELFF. The CDR3 nucleotides are TGTGCCAGCAGCGTAGGACAGGGTACCGGGGAGCTGTTTTTT.